The 29 T cell receptor beta chains listed next were all sequenced from one sample in a study of blood T cells in healthy people across ages. It was with a sample-barcoded 5' primer and a J-beta primer mix that a second PCR of about 6 to 12 cycles was run. TCRdb fed the 5' RACE reads into MiXCR, producing one record per CDR3 protein. Found here are hundreds of thousands of distinct CDR3 sequences, roughly 50% of them singletons; the top ten hold about 20%. The sample consisted of blood. The receptors stem from a man between 25 and 39 years old in good health.

A remark on this clonotype: Relative to the germline gene, one junction end is altered; a read error may explain this. The chain combines TRBV7-9 with TRBJ2-3; the match to TRBD1 covers 8 bases. The CDR3 covers 12 residues. The V gene's germline CDR1 is SEHNR and CDR2 FQNEAQ (reference sequence). CDR3 nucleotide sequence: TGCGCCAGCAGCTCGAGACAGGGGACGCAGTATTTT. Its translation is CASSSRQGTQYF. Full variable domain (missing parts from reference TRBV7-9 and TRBJ2-3): DTGVSQNPRHKITKRGQNVTFRCDPISEHNRLYWYRQTLGQGPEFLTYFQNEAQLEKSRLLSDRFSAERPKGSFSTLEIQRTEQGDSAMYLCASSSRQGTQYFGPGTRLTVL.

The sample holds many counts of this clonotype. This chain uses TRBV20-1 with TRBJ1-6; TRBD1 agrees at 10 bases. The junction had 8 bases not matched to a gene; V was cut back by 6 bases and J by 0 bases. In germline, CDR1 is DFQATT, CDR2 SNEGSKA (reference sequence). The CDR3 is made up of 17 amino acids. The CDR3 DNA reads TGCAGTGCCGCGGACAGGGGGGCTAGCTCCTATAATTCACCCCTCCACTTT. It is translated as CSAADRGASSYNSPLHF.

The chain joins TRBV7-9 to TRBJ1-1, with D maybe TRBD1 (6 bases). Germline V CDR1 and CDR2: SEHNR, FQNEAQ (reference sequence). The length of the CDR3 is 16 residues. Trimming left V 4 bases short and J 1 base short, with 16 bases between. The chain's CDR3 is CASSSPRGGTNTEAFF. In DNA, the CDR3 is TGTGCCAGCAGCTCACCCAGAGGGGGAACGAACACTGAAGCTTTCTTT.

The chain has TRBV20-1 and TRBJ2-7; 7 nucleotides align to TRBD2. The germline CDR1 and CDR2 sequences are DFQATT and SNEGSKA (reference sequence). The CDR3 sequence is 14 residues long. V trimming: 2 bases; J trimming: 3 bases; junction bases outside the gene matches: 7. CDR3 sequence reads: CSARHSGRRYEQYF. The CDR3 DNA reads as TGCAGTGCTAGACATAGCGGGCGACGCTACGAGCAGTACTTC.

This rearrangement joins TRBV11-2 to TRBJ2-5, with D unclear. Germline V lookup: CDR1 SGHAT, CDR2 FQNNGV. The germline V and J ends were trimmed by 5 bases and 1 base, with 14 bases remaining between them. This CDR3 is 15 amino acids long. The CDR3 sequence: CASSPAPGPQETQYF. As DNA, the CDR3 is TGTGCCAGCAGCCCGGCCCCCGGGCCCCAAGAGACCCAGTACTTC.

V gene TRBV5-4 combines with J gene TRBJ2-7; 9 positions match TRBD2. Trimming at V came to 0 bases and at J to 4 bases, leaving 11 bases not matched to a gene. The germline V gene encodes CDR1 SGHNT and CDR2 YYREEE (reference sequence). CDR3 length: 17 residues. CDR3 loop: CASSLAVQREVRYEQYF. CDR3 DNA sequence: TGTGCCAGCAGCTTGGCCGTCCAGCGGGAGGTTAGATACGAGCAGTACTTC.

The rearrangement joins TRBV7-2 to TRBJ2-5; 15 bases align to TRBD2. Germline V lookup: CDR1 SGHTA, CDR2 FQGNSA. CDR3 size: 18 residues. Trimming at V came to 1 base and at J to 4 bases, leaving 7 bases not matched to a gene. CDR3 protein: CASSLGPGLAGGGETQYF. In DNA, the CDR3 is TGTGCCAGCAGCTTAGGCCCGGGACTAGCGGGAGGAGGAGAGACCCAGTACTTC.

This clonotype was detected only once. The junction shows a germline mismatch at one end, possibly a read error. The V gene is TRBV15, the J gene TRBJ2-7; D gene ambiguous. Germline V gives CDR1 LNHNV, CDR2 YYDKDF (reference sequence). The CDR3 runs 13 residues. The CDR3, as DNA: TGTGTCACCAGCAGAGATTACTCCTACGAGCAGTACTTC. It encodes CVTSRDYSYEQYF.

This clonotype was seen once. The CDR3: CASSYLGQGRPDTQYF. For the CDR3, the DNA is TGTGCCAGCAGTTACCTGGGACAGGGCCGCCCAGATACGCAGTATTTT. This chain links TRBV6-2 or TRBV6-3 with TRBJ2-3, with 9 nucleotides matching TRBD1. J lost 4 bases, V lost 2 bases, and 7 bases had no gene match. The CDR3 is 16 amino acids. CDR1 is MNHEY and CDR2 is SVGEGT in the germline V gene.

The chain links TRBV20-1 to TRBJ2-1, with a possible D match to TRBD2 (5 bases). There are 11 residues in the CDR3. CDR1 DFQATT and CDR2 SNEGSKA come from the germline V gene (reference sequence). V lost 8 bases, J lost 10 bases, and 15 bases lay in between. CDR3 coding DNA: TGCAGTCCCCGCTCGGGGATAGAGCAGTTCTTC. Protein product: CSPRSGIEQFF.

This chain joins TRBV30 and TRBJ2-1, with 7 bases aligning to TRBD2. Germline lookup yields CDR1 GTSNPN and CDR2 SVGIG (reference sequence). The CDR3 runs to 14 residues. V shed 5 bases, J shed 4 bases, and the junction held 8 bases outside the gene matches. CDR3 in DNA: TGTGCCTGGGCATTAGCGGGCCTGTACAATGAGCAGTTCTTC. This encodes CAWALAGLYNEQFF.

The J gene is TRBJ2-1, the V gene TRBV27; 10 bases are a match to TRBD2. There are 13 residues in the CDR3. CDR1 MNHEY and CDR2 SMNVEV come from the germline V gene (reference sequence). Losses at the gene ends were 3 bases for V and 9 bases for J; bases not matched to a gene: 2. CDR3 nucleotides: TGTGCCAGCAGTTTTACTAGCGGGATTGAGCAGTTCTTC. Amino acid sequence: CASSFTSGIEQFF.

V gene TRBV5-1 combines with J gene TRBJ2-6, with a possible D match to TRBD1 (6 bases). Germline V CDR1 and CDR2: SGHRS, YFSETQ. The ends were cut back, 4 bases at V and 0 bases at J, with 20 bases in the middle. This CDR3 comprises 19 residues. The CDR3 spells CASSAIIGTTVSGANVLTF. The DNA for the CDR3 is TGCGCCAGCAGCGCGATAATCGGGACAACCGTCTCTGGGGCCAACGTCCTGACTTTC.

The V gene is TRBV10-3, the J gene TRBJ2-3, with a weak D call TRBD2 (8 bases). CDR3 length: 17 amino acids. Deletions cut 8 bases from V and 10 bases from J, with 31 bases between. Per the germline V gene, CDR1 is ENHRY and CDR2 is SYGVKD. In DNA form, the CDR3 reads TGTGCCATCCGTTCCATCGGGGGGGCAGGGGGGGAGGATGCGCAGTATTTT. Encoded protein: CAIRSIGGAGGEDAQYF.

The chain uses TRBV7-2 and TRBJ1-5; D is unresolved. Germline V gene data show CDR1 as SGHTA and CDR2 as FQGNSA. Trimming cost V 5 bases and J 6 bases, with 14 bases left between them. The CDR3 runs to 14 residues. CDR3 residues: CASSAMGNTQPQHF. The CDR3 nucleotides read TGTGCCAGCAGCGCTATGGGGAACACTCAGCCCCAGCATTTT. The whole variable domain, filled in from reference TRBV7-2 and TRBJ1-5, reads GAGVSQSPSNKVTEKGKDVELRCDPISGHTALYWYRQSLGQGLEFLIYFQGNSAPDKSGLPSDRFSAERTGGSVSTLTIQRTQQEDSAVYLCASSAMGNTQPQHFGDGTRLSIL.

This clonotype was counted a few times. The CDR3 loop reads CASSAGPGSSYEQYF. DNA of the CDR3: TGTGCCAGCAGCGCCGGTCCGGGGAGCTCCTACGAGCAGTACTTC. This chain links TRBV9 with TRBJ2-7, with D possibly matching TRBD2 (5 bases). CDR1 and CDR2 (germline): SGDLS, YYNGEE. CDR3 length: 15 residues. V was pared by 3 bases and J by 0 bases, with 13 bases between.

This chain joins TRBV12-3 or TRBV12-4 and TRBJ2-5, with 11 nucleotides matching TRBD2. Trimming removed 6 bases from V and 7 bases from J; junction bases left unmatched: 10. The CDR3 is made up of 15 amino acids. The CDR3 DNA reads TGTGCCAGCAGCTCTAGCGGGGGGCTTCCGGCGACCCAGTACTTC. Translation gives CASSSSGGLPATQYF.

This clonotype has just a few counts. J is TRBJ2-7 and V is TRBV28; no definite D call. This CDR3 comprises 15 residues. Between the trimmed V and J ends, which lost 3 bases and 5 bases, there was a span of 17 bases. Germline V gives CDR1 MDHEN, CDR2 SYDVKM. The CDR3 reads CASSFYVGQANEQYF. DNA for the CDR3: TGTGCCAGCAGTTTCTATGTTGGCCAGGCAAACGAGCAGTACTTC.

The chain has TRBV2 and TRBJ2-7; 9 bases are a match to TRBD1. V was pared by 3 bases and J by 3 bases, with 6 bases of the junction left unmatched. Looked up from germline, CDR1 is SNHLY and CDR2 is FYNNEI. The CDR3 totals 15 residues. CDR3 sequence: CASSDRTGVHYEQYF. The CDR3 DNA follows: TGTGCCAGCAGTGACCGGACAGGGGTCCACTACGAGCAGTACTTC.

The chain couples TRBV10-3 to TRBJ1-2; 10 bases are shared with TRBD1. CDR1 ENHRY and CDR2 SYGVKD come from the germline V gene. This CDR3 has 14 amino acids. Unmatched junction bases numbered 3, after V lost 2 bases and J lost 6 bases. Here the CDR3 reads CAISERGQGHGYTF. The CDR3 coding sequence is TGTGCCATCAGTGAGAGGGGACAGGGGCATGGCTACACCTTC.

The chain joins TRBV5-1 to TRBJ2-5; weak D call: TRBD1 (7 bases). The germline gives CDR1 SGHRS, CDR2 YFSETQ. The CDR3 has 15 amino acids. Trimming removed 3 bases at V and 4 bases at J, with 16 bases between. CDR3 nucleotide sequence: TGCGCCAGCAGCTATCAGACAGGGAGGACAGAGACCCAGTACTTC. It encodes CASSYQTGRTETQYF.

V is TRBV4-2 and J is TRBJ1-5; D uncertain. This CDR3 has 16 residues. Germline values: CDR1 LGHNA, CDR2 YNFKEQ. The V end was cut by 0 bases, the J end by 0 bases, with 9 bases between. The CDR3: CASSQDRGASNQPQHF. CDR3 DNA: TGTGCCAGCAGCCAAGATCGAGGAGCTAGCAATCAGCCCCAGCATTTT.

The chain is built from TRBV28 and TRBJ2-1; TRBD1 is a possible D gene (6 bases). Trimming pared 6 bases from V and 10 bases from J, leaving 13 bases between. CDR1 is MDHEN, CDR2 SYDVKM, per germline. This CDR3 contains 12 residues. The CDR3 region has the DNA TGTGCCAGCAGATTACAGGGCGGCGAGCAGTTCTTC. Translating it yields CASRLQGGEQFF.

This clonotype has a single count. The junction departs from the called germline gene at one end, perhaps through a read error. The V and J genes are TRBV15 and TRBJ2-1, with 7 bases matching TRBD1. CDR1 is LNHNV, CDR2 YYDKDF, per germline (reference sequence). The length of the CDR3 is 15 residues. The DNA of the CDR3 is TGTGCCACCAGCAGAGTCGGACAGGAGCACAATGAACAGTTCTTC. Protein product: CATSRVGQEHNEQFF.

This chain connects TRBV29-1 to TRBJ2-1; 7 positions agree with TRBD2. J gave up 10 bases and V 5 bases, and 35 bases lay outside the gene matches. CDR3 length: 21 residues. Per the germline V gene, CDR1 is SQVTM and CDR2 is ANQGSEA. The CDR3 nucleotides are TGCAGCGTTAGGAGGAGTGAGGTGTTGGGGGGGATAATGGGGTCCTTCAACGAGCAGTTCTTC. It is translated as CSVRRSEVLGGIMGSFNEQFF.

Only a few counts were recorded for this clonotype. The CDR3: CASSQPGRYGYTF. DNA for the CDR3: TGTGCCAGCAGCCAACCGGGCCGCTATGGCTACACCTTC. V and J are TRBV14 and TRBJ1-2, with no clear D. V shed 2 bases and J shed 4 bases, with 8 bases lying between them. CDR3 length equals 13 residues. Looked up from germline, CDR1 is SGHDN and CDR2 is FVKESK.

This clonotype turned up a few times. The rearrangement joins TRBV4-2 to TRBJ1-2, with D uncertain. This CDR3 has 15 residues. V lost 1 base and J 8 bases, leaving 17 bases between the germline ends. CDR1 is LGHNA and CDR2 is YNFKEQ in the germline V gene. The DNA of the CDR3 is TGTGCCAGCAGCCAAGTAATGCAAGCCGACCCGGGCTACACCTTC. This translates into CASSQVMQADPGYTF.

This clonotype was detected only a few times. This chain connects TRBV5-1 to TRBJ1-1; 10 bases fit TRBD1. Germline loops: CDR1 SGHRS, CDR2 YFSETQ. The CDR3 length is 15 residues. With 4 bases clipped from V and 5 bases from J, the junction kept 8 bases outside the gene matches. The CDR3 sequence is CASSTGQGVETEAFF. The CDR3 bases are TGCGCCAGCAGCACTGGACAGGGGGTAGAGACTGAAGCTTTCTTT.

V usage is TRBV4-3 and J usage is TRBJ2-1; D gene ambiguous. This CDR3 spans 13 amino acids. Trimming took off 1 base at V and 8 bases at J, with 9 bases between the two ends. CDR1 and CDR2 from the germline V gene are LGHNA and YSLEER. The CDR3 DNA reads as TGCGCCAGCAGCCAAGCGACGGCAGATGAGCAGTTCTTC. This codes for CASSQATADEQFF.